A single T cell receptor (beta chain) is shown here with its context. The antigen remains unidentified. This specimen belongs to a study of tumor-infiltrating lymphocytes in localized non-small cell lung cancer. Study information: Tumor tissue and non-adjacent uninvolved lung came from each patient.

Study-wide findings and caveats: T-cell fraction did not differ between immunotypes IM1 and IM2. Tumors had more T cell infiltration than uninvolved lung, per TCRbeta sequencing and CD3 counts.

The CDR3 is made up of 14 amino acids. Germline lookup yields CDR1 LNHDA and CDR2 SQIVND (reference sequence). V lost 5 bases, J lost 8 bases, and 15 bases lay in between. TCRdb's copy holds only in-frame clones and misses some; the assay was immunoSEQ multiplex PCR. Found here are approximately 8,700 clones, approximately 84% of them singletons; the top ten hold approximately 7%. The rearrangement uses TRBV19 and TRBJ1-4; no clear D gene. This clonotype was obtained from a human donor with non-small cell lung cancer. The sequencing input was uninvolved lung tissue not adjacent to the tumor. The DNA of the CDR3 is TGTGCCAGTAGTCTTCTCGTTGGACCGGAAAAACTGTTTTTT. Amino acid sequence: CASSLLVGPEKLFF.